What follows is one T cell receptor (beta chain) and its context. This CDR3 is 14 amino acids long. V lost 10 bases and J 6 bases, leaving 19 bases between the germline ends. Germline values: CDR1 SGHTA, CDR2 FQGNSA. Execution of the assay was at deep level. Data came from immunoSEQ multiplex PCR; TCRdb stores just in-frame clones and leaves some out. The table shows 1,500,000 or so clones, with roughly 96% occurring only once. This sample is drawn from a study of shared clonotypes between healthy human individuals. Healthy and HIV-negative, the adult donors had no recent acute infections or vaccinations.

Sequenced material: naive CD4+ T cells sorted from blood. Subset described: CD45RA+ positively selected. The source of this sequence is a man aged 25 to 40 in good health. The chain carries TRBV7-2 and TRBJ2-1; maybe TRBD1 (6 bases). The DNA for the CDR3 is TGTGCCACCAGGCCTGGGGGCTTACCCAATGAGCAGTTCTTC. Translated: CATRPGGLPNEQFF. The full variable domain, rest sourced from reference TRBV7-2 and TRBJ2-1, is GAGVSQSPSNKVTEKGKDVELRCDPISGHTALYWYRQSLGQGLEFLIYFQGNSAPDKSGLPSDRFSAERTGGSVSTLTIQRTQQEDSAVYLCATRPGGLPNEQFFGPGTRLTVL.